This T cell receptor (beta chain) was sequenced during a study of CD8 T cells in Susac syndrome. Definite or probable Susac syndrome was diagnosed using recently defined diagnostic criteria. Random hexamers were used to reverse transcribe roughly 0.5 to 1 ug of RNA. TCRdb reanalysed the immunoSEQ multiplex PCR reads using MiXCR and keeps one entry per CDR3 protein. The sample consists of under 250,000 distinct CDR3 sequences, less than 95% of them appearing once. Germline-derived CDR1 and CDR2 are SGHTA and FQGNSA. There are 16 residues in the CDR3. Trimming left V 1 base short and J 0 bases short, with 10 bases between.

Sequenced input: CD4+ T cells from PBMCs. V usage is TRBV7-2 and J usage is TRBJ2-1; D is possibly TRBD2 (7 bases). The sequence derives from a human donor with Susac syndrome. DNA for the CDR3: TGTGCCAGCAGCTTAGAGGGGGGGATCTCCTACAATGAGCAGTTCTTC. Amino acid sequence: CASSLEGGISYNEQFF.